These T cell receptor beta chains were read from a single sample in a study of blood T cells in healthy people across ages. TCRdb ran MiXCR on the 5' RACE reads and lists one entry per CDR3 protein. The sample lists approximately 780,000 distinct CDR3 sequences, roughly 24% seen once, with less than 3.5% in the top ten. These same data were also listed under a study on T cells of mothers and their children.

Source material: blood. The receptors shown here come from a boy between 10 and 17 years old in good health. Each CDR3 is given with its conserved first and last residue. The order of the fields is J gene, D gene, V gene, clone size, CDR3 protein, CDR3 DNA. The D gene is left open where the match is weak. Only some rows state a clone size, as once, few, many or a class for expanded clones.

TRBJ2-5 TRBD2 TRBV4-2 - CASSQNQGLVIF TGTGCCAGCAGCCAGAATCAGGGACTAGTGATCTTC
TRBJ1-1 - TRBV5-1 - CASSLEVGTTEAFF TGCGCCAGCAGCTTGGAGGTGGGGACCACTGAAGCTTTCTTT
TRBJ1-4 - TRBV15 - CATSRQDLATNEKLFF TGTGCCACCAGCAGACAAGACCTTGCAACTAATGAAAAACTGTTTTTT
TRBJ2-1 - TRBV5-1 - CASSLAIYNEQFF TGCGCCAGCAGCTTGGCCATCTACAATGAGCAGTTCTTC
TRBJ2-3 - TRBV4-2 few CASSQDPRDTQYF TGTGCCAGCAGCCAAGATCCTAGGGATACGCAGTATTTT
TRBJ2-5 - TRBV9 few CASSVGRGWETQYF TGTGCCAGCAGCGTAGGTAGGGGTTGGGAGACCCAGTACTTC
TRBJ1-3 TRBD1 TRBV3-1 - CASSRDRFSTIYF TGTGCCAGCAGTCGGGACAGGTTTAGCACCATATATTTT
TRBJ1-1 - TRBV29-1 few CSVVRVMNTEAFF TGCAGCGTTGTCAGAGTCATGAACACTGAAGCTTTCTTT
TRBJ2-3 - TRBV11-3 few CASSPRGTTDTQYF TGTGCCAGCAGCCCCCGTGGGACCACAGATACGCAGTATTTT
TRBJ1-2 - TRBV4-1 - CASSHDQGAGYGYTF TGCGCCAGCAGCCATGATCAAGGGGCTGGCTATGGCTACACCTTC
TRBJ1-1 - TRBV29-1 - CSAMTALNTEAFF TGCAGCGCGATGACAGCGTTAAACACTGAGGCTTTCTTT
TRBJ2-5 TRBD2 TRBV6-2/TRBV6-3 few CASSTRTSPQETQYF TGTGCCAGCAGTACGAGGACTAGCCCCCAAGAGACCCAGTACTTC
TRBJ2-4 TRBD1 TRBV28 - CASIPGTGLVKNIQYF TGTGCCAGCATTCCCGGGACAGGGTTAGTCAAAAACATTCAGTACTTC
TRBJ2-5 - TRBV7-6 few CASSLLGPKETQYF TGTGCCAGCAGCTTACTGGGACCCAAAGAGACCCAGTACTTC
TRBJ2-2 - TRBV7-6 few CASSLDGPGELFF TGTGCCAGCAGCTTAGACGGTCCGGGGGAGCTGTTTTTT
TRBJ1-2 - TRBV2 - CASSEDWGLEYGYTF TGTGCCAGCAGTGAAGATTGGGGGCTCGAATATGGCTACACCTTC